This T cell receptor beta chain emerged from a study of T-cell reconstitution after alpha-beta-depleted transplantation in children. The CDR3 contains 14 residues. V lost 3 bases, J lost 6 bases, and 6 bases stayed unmatched. Germline CDR1 SGHRS, CDR2 YFSETQ. As to this clonotype: No antigen is known for it.

Points from the study as a whole: Surviving recipient T cells and thymic progenitors underlay high day-60 TCRbeta diversity in some patients. Several hundred rapidly expanded clones from non-depleted graft cells reportedly supplied alpha-beta T cells about two months post-transplant. At one year after transplant, newly produced T cells mostly accounted for T-cell counts and diversity.

Using unique molecular identifiers, the investigators prepared the TCRbeta library. MiXCR was run by TCRdb on the PCR reads, yielding one entry per CDR3 protein. The sample comprises roughly 570,000 distinct CDR3 sequences, over 20% of which are singletons, and about 35% rests with the top ten. The clonotype originates from a boy in the first two years of life with Wiskott-Aldrich syndrome, due to receive a stem cell transplant. Sequenced material: PBMCs, taken before TCRalphabeta/CD19-depleted stem cell transplant. J is TRBJ2-1 and V is TRBV5-1; 7 bases match TRBD2. CDR3 amino acids: CASSWGGGGNEQFF. The CDR3 coding sequence is TGCGCCAGCAGCTGGGGAGGCGGGGGCAATGAGCAGTTCTTC.